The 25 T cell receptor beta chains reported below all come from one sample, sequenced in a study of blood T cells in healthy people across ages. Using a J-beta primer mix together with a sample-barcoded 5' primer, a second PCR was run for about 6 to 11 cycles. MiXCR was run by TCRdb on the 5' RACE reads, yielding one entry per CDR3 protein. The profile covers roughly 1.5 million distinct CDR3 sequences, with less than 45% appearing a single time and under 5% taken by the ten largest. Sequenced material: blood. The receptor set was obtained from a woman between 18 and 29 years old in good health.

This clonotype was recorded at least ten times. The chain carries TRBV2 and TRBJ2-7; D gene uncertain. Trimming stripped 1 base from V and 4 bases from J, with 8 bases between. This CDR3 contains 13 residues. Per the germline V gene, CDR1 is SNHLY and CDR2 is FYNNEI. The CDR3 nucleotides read TGTGCCAGCAGTGAAGACGGTGGATACGAGCAGTACTTC. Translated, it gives CASSEDGGYEQYF.

CDR3 protein: CASSQDLGRVNGELFF. Written as DNA, the CDR3 is TGTGCCAGCAGCCAAGATCTTGGCAGGGTGAACGGGGAGCTGTTTTTT. The J gene is TRBJ2-2, the V gene TRBV14; maybe TRBD1 (5 bases). Germline assignment: CDR1 SGHDN and CDR2 FVKESK. The CDR3 is made up of 16 amino acids. Trimming pared 0 bases from V and 7 bases from J, leaving 15 bases between.

CDR3 protein: CASSPNNRAGQPQHF. The CDR3 region has the DNA TGTGCCAGCAGTCCGAACAACAGGGCTGGTCAGCCCCAGCATTTT. The chain carries TRBV12-3 or TRBV12-4 and TRBJ1-5; a possible D gene is TRBD1 (6 bases). The CDR3 length is 15 residues. V was pared by 5 bases and J by 6 bases, with 17 bases between.

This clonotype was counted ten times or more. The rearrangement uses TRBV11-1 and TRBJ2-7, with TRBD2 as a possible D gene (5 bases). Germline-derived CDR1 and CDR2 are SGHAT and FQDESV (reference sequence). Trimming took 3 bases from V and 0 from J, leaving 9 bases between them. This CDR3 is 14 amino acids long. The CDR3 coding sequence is TGTGCCAGCAGCTTGTTGAGCGGCTCCTACGAGCAGTACTTC. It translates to CASSLLSGSYEQYF.

CDR3: CASSQDLRTGGTDTQYF. In nucleotides, the CDR3 is TGTGCCAGCAGCCAAGATCTGAGGACAGGGGGCACAGATACGCAGTATTTT. This chain links TRBV14 with TRBJ2-3; 9 positions match TRBD1. CDR1 is SGHDN, CDR2 FVKESK, per germline. V trimming: 0 bases; J trimming: 1 base; junction bases outside the gene matches: 5. This CDR3 contains 17 residues. The full variable domain, in which reference TRBV14 and TRBJ2-3 provide the parts outside the CDR3, is EAGVTQFPSHSVIEKGQTVTLRCDPISGHDNLYWYRRVMGKEIKFLLHFVKESKQDESGMPNNRFLAERTGGTYSTLKVQPAELEDSGVYFCASSQDLRTGGTDTQYFGPGTRLTVL.

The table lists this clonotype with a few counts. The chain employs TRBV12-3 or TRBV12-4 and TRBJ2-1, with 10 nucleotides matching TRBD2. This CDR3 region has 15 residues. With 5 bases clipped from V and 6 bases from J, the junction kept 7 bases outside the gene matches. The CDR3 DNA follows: TGTGCCAGCAGTCGGACTAGCGGAGCCCTCAATGAGCAGTTCTTC. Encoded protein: CASSRTSGALNEQFF.

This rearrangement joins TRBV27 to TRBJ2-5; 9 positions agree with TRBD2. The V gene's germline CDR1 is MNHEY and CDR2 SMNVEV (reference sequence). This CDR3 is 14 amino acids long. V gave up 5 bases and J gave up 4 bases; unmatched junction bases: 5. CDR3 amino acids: CASSRPGLAETQYF. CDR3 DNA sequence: TGTGCCAGCAGTCGCCCGGGACTAGCAGAGACCCAGTACTTC.

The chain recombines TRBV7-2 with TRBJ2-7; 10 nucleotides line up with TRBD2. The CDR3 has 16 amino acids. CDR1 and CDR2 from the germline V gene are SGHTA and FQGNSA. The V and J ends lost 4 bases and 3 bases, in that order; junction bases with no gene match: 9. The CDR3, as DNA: TGTGCCAGCAGCTACCCAGTTCTAGCGGGAGACTACGAGCAGTACTTC. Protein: CASSYPVLAGDYEQYF.

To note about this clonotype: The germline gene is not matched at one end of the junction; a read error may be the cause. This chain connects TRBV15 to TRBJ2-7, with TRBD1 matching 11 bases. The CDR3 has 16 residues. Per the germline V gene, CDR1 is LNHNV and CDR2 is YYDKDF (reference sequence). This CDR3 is CTTSRDLGQGAYEQYF. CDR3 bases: TGTACCACCAGCAGAGATCTGGGACAGGGGGCCTACGAGCAGTACTTC.

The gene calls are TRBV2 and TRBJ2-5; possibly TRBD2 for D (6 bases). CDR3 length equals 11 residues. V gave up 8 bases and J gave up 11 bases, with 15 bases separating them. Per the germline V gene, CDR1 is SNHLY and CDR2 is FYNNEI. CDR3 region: CASDGRGEQYF. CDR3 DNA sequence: TGTGCCAGCGACGGGCGGGGTGAGCAGTACTTC.

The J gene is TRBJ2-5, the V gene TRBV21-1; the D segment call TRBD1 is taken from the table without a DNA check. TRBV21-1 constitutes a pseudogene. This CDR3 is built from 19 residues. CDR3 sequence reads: CASSKNAQGVAGAQETQYF. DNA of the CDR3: TGTGCCAGCAGCAAAAACGCACAGGGGGTGGCGGGGGCTCAAGAGACCCAGTACTTC.

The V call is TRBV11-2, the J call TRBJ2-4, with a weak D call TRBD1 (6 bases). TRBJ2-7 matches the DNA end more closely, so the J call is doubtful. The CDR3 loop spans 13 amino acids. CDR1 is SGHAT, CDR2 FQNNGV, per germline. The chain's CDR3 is CASSRTDGNEQYF. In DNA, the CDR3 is TGTGCCAGCAGCCGGACAGATGGTAACGAGCAGTACTTC.

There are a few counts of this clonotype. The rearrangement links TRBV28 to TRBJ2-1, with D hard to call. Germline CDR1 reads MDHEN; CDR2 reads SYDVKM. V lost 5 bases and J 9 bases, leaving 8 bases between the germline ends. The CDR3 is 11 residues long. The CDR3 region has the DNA TGTGCCAGCAGTGCCTGGGTTGAGCAGTTCTTC. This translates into CASSAWVEQFF.

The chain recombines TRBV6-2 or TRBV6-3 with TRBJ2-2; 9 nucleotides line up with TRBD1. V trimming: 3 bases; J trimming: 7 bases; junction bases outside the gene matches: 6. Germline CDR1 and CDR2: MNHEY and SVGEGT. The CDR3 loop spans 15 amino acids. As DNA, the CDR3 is TGTGCCAGCAGTTATAACAGGGGGCGCAGCGGGGAGCTGTTTTTT. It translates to CASSYNRGRSGELFF.

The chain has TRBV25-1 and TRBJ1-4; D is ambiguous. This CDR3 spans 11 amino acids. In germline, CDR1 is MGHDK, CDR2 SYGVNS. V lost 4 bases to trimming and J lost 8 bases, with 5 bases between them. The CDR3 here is CASSVVEKLFF. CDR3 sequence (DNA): TGTGCCAGCAGTGTTGTCGAAAAACTGTTTTTT.

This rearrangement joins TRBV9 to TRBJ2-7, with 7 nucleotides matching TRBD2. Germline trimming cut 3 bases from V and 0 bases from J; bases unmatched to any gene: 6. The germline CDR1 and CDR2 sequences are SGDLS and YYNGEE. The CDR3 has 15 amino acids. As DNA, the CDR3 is TGTGCCAGCAGCGAAACGACTAGCAGCTCCTACGAGCAGTACTTC. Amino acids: CASSETTSSSYEQYF.

In DNA form, the CDR3 reads TGTGCCAGCAGCCTCTGGGGGAGCGGCGCCCAAGAGACCCAGTACTTC. This encodes CASSLWGSGAQETQYF. The chain combines TRBV7-2 with TRBJ2-5; the D gene could be TRBD1 or TRBD2 (5 bases each). The V end lost 5 bases, the J end lost 1 base, and 17 bases lay between the germline ends. Germline V gives CDR1 SGHTA, CDR2 FQGNSA. The CDR3 contains 16 residues.

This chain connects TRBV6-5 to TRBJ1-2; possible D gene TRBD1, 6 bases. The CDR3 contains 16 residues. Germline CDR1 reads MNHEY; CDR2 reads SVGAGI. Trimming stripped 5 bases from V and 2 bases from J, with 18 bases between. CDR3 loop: CASSPSPTGFNYGYTF. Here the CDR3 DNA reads TGTGCCAGCAGTCCATCCCCCACAGGGTTCAACTATGGCTACACCTTC.

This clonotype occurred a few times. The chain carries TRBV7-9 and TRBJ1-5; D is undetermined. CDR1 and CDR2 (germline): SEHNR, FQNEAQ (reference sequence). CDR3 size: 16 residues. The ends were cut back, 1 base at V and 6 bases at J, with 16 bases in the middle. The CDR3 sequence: CASSLEGGLQGQPQHF. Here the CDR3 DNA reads TGTGCCAGCAGCTTAGAAGGCGGGCTACAAGGTCAGCCCCAGCATTTT.

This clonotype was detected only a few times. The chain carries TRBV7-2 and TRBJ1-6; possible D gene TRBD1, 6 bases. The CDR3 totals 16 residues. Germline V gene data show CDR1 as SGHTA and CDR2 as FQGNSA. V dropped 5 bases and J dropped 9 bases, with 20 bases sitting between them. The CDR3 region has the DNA TGTGCCAGCAGCCCAAGCTACAGGGTTGGGGGTTCACCCCTCCACTTT. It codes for CASSPSYRVGGSPLHF.

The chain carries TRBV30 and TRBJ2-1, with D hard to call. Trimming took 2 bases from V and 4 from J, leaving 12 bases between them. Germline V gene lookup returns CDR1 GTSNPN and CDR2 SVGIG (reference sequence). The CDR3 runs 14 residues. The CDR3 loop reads CAWSPPRFYNEQFF. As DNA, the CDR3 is TGTGCCTGGAGTCCTCCCCGATTTTACAATGAGCAGTTCTTC.

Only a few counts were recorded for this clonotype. The CDR3 sequence is CASSQEQRGGTDTQYF. CDR3 nucleotides: TGCGCCAGCAGCCAAGAGCAGCGGGGGGGTACAGATACGCAGTATTTT. The rearrangement uses TRBV4-1 and TRBJ2-3; 10 positions match TRBD2. J lost 3 bases, V lost 0 bases, and 3 bases had no gene match. The CDR3 loop spans 16 amino acids. Per the germline V gene, CDR1 is MGHRA and CDR2 is YSYEKL.

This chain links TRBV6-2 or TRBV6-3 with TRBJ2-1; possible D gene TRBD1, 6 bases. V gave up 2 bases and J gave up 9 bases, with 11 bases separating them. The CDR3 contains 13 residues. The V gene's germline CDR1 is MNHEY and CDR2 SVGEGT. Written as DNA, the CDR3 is TGTGCCAGCAGTTACCGACAGGTTGGTGAGCAGTTCTTC. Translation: CASSYRQVGEQFF.

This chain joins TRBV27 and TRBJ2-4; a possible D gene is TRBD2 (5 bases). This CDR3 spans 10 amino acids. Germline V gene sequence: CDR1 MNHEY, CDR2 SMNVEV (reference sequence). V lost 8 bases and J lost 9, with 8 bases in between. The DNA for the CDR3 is TGTGCCAGCGGACTGTCCATTCAGTACTTC. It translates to CASGLSIQYF.

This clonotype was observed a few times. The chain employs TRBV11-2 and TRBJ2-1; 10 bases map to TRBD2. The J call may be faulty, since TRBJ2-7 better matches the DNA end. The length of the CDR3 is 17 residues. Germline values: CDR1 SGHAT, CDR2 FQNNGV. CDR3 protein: CASSLGSSGSSYNEQYF. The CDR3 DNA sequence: TGTGCCAGCAGCTTAGGGTCTAGCGGGAGCTCCTACAATGAGCAGTACTTC.